Following are 31 T cell receptor beta chains from one sample sequenced in a study of CD8+ T cells in alopecia areata. Extracted from the samples, RNA was reverse transcribed into cDNA to serve as the sequencing template. Repertoires were generated with immunoSEQ multiplex PCR, while TCRdb's copy carries only in-frame clones and drops some. The table includes more than 150,000 clones, 50% to 65% detected once. Sequences were derived from CD8+ T cells sorted from blood, sampled at week 0. These receptors came from a human donor with alopecia areata.

The genes are TRBV2 and TRBJ2-5; D tentatively fits TRBD1 or TRBD2 (7 bases each). Per germline, CDR1 SNHLY and CDR2 FYNNEI. This CDR3 has 13 amino acids. Trimming took off 7 bases at V and 4 bases at J, with 13 bases between the two ends. The CDR3 loop reads CASTGGGLETQYF. CDR3 nucleotides: TGTGCCAGCACAGGGGGGGGCCTAGAGACCCAGTACTTC.

The V call is TRBV4-1, the J call TRBJ2-4; unclear D gene. Germline V lookup: CDR1 MGHRA, CDR2 YSYEKL. The CDR3 has 16 amino acids. With 1 base removed from V and 0 bases from J, the gap between germline ends came to 10 bases. The CDR3 DNA is TGCGCCAGCAGCCAAGCTGAAATCCTAGCCAAAAACATTCAGTACTTC. This gives the protein CASSQAEILAKNIQYF.

The chain combines TRBV13 with TRBJ1-1; 9 nucleotides agree with TRBD1. Germline-derived CDR1 and CDR2 are PRHDT and FYEKMQ (reference sequence). This CDR3 spans 16 amino acids. V trimming: 4 bases; J trimming: 0 bases; junction bases outside the gene matches: 6. The CDR3 region is CASSYSGTGLNTEAFF. The CDR3 DNA reads TGTGCCAGCAGCTATTCCGGGACAGGGTTGAACACTGAAGCTTTCTTT.

In nucleotides, the CDR3 is TGTGCCAGCAGCTTCGACACTACTGGGGAAGAGACCCAGTACTTC. Translating gives CASSFDTTGEETQYF. The chain combines TRBV7-2 with TRBJ2-5; D not certain. The V end was cut by 3 bases, the J end by 3 bases, with 14 bases between. Germline CDR1 is SGHTA and CDR2 is FQGNSA. CDR3 size: 15 residues.

The rearrangement links TRBV29-1 to TRBJ1-2; the D is unclear. CDR3 length: 11 amino acids. Trimming took off 0 bases at V and 6 bases at J, with 5 bases between the two ends. CDR1 and CDR2 (germline): SQVTM, ANQGSEA. DNA of the CDR3: TGCAGCGTTGAAGAGAGTCATGGCTACACCTTC. Residues: CSVEESHGYTF.

This chain links TRBV11-2 with TRBJ1-1, with D perhaps TRBD1 (5 bases). CDR1 is SGHAT, CDR2 FQNNGV, per germline. V was trimmed by 3 bases and J by 0 bases, leaving 17 bases between them. The CDR3 has 17 amino acids. CDR3 bases: TGTGCCAGCAGCTTTTACAGGACCTGGGGATTGAACACTGAAGCTTTCTTT. Residues: CASSFYRTWGLNTEAFF.

V is TRBV10-3 and J is TRBJ2-1, with D possibly matching TRBD2 (5 bases). V dropped 2 bases and J dropped 4 bases, with 6 bases sitting between them. This CDR3 is 13 amino acids long. The germline gives CDR1 ENHRY, CDR2 SYGVKD. CDR3 in amino acids: CAISESGYNEQFF. The CDR3 bases are TGTGCCATCAGTGAGAGCGGTTACAATGAGCAGTTCTTC.

The J gene is TRBJ1-1, the V gene TRBV15; 7 bases are shared with TRBD1. With 5 bases clipped from V and 3 bases from J, the junction kept 15 bases outside the gene matches. CDR1 and CDR2 (germline): LNHNV, YYDKDF (reference sequence). This CDR3 is built from 17 residues. DNA of the CDR3: TGTGCCACCAGCCGGAGCCAGGGGGGGCTCGGGGACACTGAAGCTTTCTTT. Translating it yields CATSRSQGGLGDTEAFF.

This clone has only a few counts. The chain uses TRBV13 and TRBJ2-1; the D is unclear. This CDR3 is built from 13 residues. Per germline, CDR1 PRHDT and CDR2 FYEKMQ (reference sequence). Trimming removed 5 bases from V and 2 bases from J, with 7 bases in between. As DNA, the CDR3 is TGTGCCAGCAGCCTTGGGACCTACAATGAGCAGTTCTTC. It encodes CASSLGTYNEQFF.

This clone occurred a few times. Additional DNA sequences in this sample encode the identical CDR3. This sequence joins TRBV19 and TRBJ1-1, with a tentative D call TRBD1 (6 bases). This CDR3 is built from 12 residues. Germline V gene data show CDR1 as LNHDA and CDR2 as SQIVND (reference sequence). V lost 8 bases, J lost 1 base, and 8 bases lay in between. The CDR3 DNA is TGTGCCAGTCGAGGGGGGAACACTGAAGCTTTCTTT. Translated, it gives CASRGGNTEAFF. The full variable domain, its missing parts supplied by reference TRBV19 and TRBJ1-1, is DGGITQSPKYLFRKEGQNVTLSCEQNLNHDAMYWYRQDPGQGLRLIYYSQIVNDFQKGDIAEGYSVSREKKESFPLTVTSAQKNPTAFYLCASRGGNTEAFFGQGTRLTVV.

The sample holds a few counts of this clone. The J gene is TRBJ2-7, the V gene TRBV7-2, with 8 bases lining up with TRBD1. The V and J ends lost 8 bases and 1 base, in that order; junction bases with no gene match: 7. The CDR3 extends over 14 amino acids. Germline V CDR1 and CDR2: SGHTA, FQGNSA. The CDR3 DNA follows: TGTGCCAGCCGCCCGGGACAGGCTTCCTACGAGCAGTACTTC. Translating it yields CASRPGQASYEQYF. Drawing the rest from reference TRBV7-2 and TRBJ2-7, the complete variable domain is GAGVSQSPSNKVTEKGKDVELRCDPISGHTALYWYRQSLGQGLEFLIYFQGNSAPDKSGLPSDRFSAERTGGSVSTLTIQRTQQEDSAVYLCASRPGQASYEQYFGPGTRLTVT.

The rearrangement joins TRBV23-1 to TRBJ2-3; D is possibly TRBD1 or TRBD2 (6 bases each). TRBV23-1 is placed among ORFs of uncertain function. Deletions cut 6 bases from V and 1 base from J, with 14 bases between. This CDR3 is 15 amino acids long. The CDR3 loop is CASSQPRGGTDTQYF. The CDR3 nucleotides are TGCGCCAGCAGCCAACCGAGGGGGGGCACAGATACGCAGTATTTT.

The chain joins TRBV5-4 to TRBJ2-6, with D unclear. The CDR3 is made up of 16 amino acids. The germline V gene encodes CDR1 SGHNT and CDR2 YYREEE (reference sequence). Trimming removed 1 base from V and 4 bases from J, with 12 bases in between. Here the CDR3 DNA reads TGTGCCAGCAGCTTGTGGCCTCTTGGCGGGGCCAACGTCCTGACTTTC. Its protein is CASSLWPLGGANVLTF.

There are a few counts of this clone. This chain joins TRBV14 and TRBJ2-3; TRBD1 matches at 8 bases. The ends lost 3 bases at V and 4 bases at J; junction bases unmatched: 6. The germline gives CDR1 SGHDN, CDR2 FVKESK. This CDR3 contains 15 residues. The DNA for the CDR3 is TGTGCCAGCAGCCACAGACAGGGGTCGTCAGATACGCAGTATTTT. This translates into CASSHRQGSSDTQYF. Using reference TRBV14 and TRBJ2-3 for the parts outside the CDR3, the full variable domain is EAGVTQFPSHSVIEKGQTVTLRCDPISGHDNLYWYRRVMGKEIKFLLHFVKESKQDESGMPNNRFLAERTGGTYSTLKVQPAELEDSGVYFCASSHRQGSSDTQYFGPGTRLTVL.

This chain's CDR3 is CASSSQGGIGTF. The DNA for the CDR3 is TGTGCCAGCAGCTCCCAAGGGGGAATTGGTACCTTC. The chain links TRBV7-2 to TRBJ1-2; TRBD1 is a possible D gene (6 bases). V gave up 4 bases and J gave up 14 bases, with 17 bases separating them. CDR3 length: 12 amino acids. Germline CDR1 and CDR2: SGHTA and FQGNSA.

This chain joins TRBV9 and TRBJ2-7, with TRBD1 matching over 10 bases. The CDR3 spans 16 residues. Germline loops: CDR1 SGDLS, CDR2 YYNGEE. V lost 0 bases, J lost 3 bases, and 6 bases stayed unmatched. CDR3 in amino acids: CASSVGGTGVNYEQYF. The DNA of the CDR3 is TGTGCCAGCAGCGTAGGAGGGACAGGGGTGAACTACGAGCAGTACTTC.

This clone was found a few times. This sequence joins TRBV29-1 and TRBJ2-3; D possibly corresponds to TRBD1 (5 bases). The CDR3 runs 11 residues. The germline V gene encodes CDR1 SQVTM and CDR2 ANQGSEA. Trimming cost V 3 bases and J 4 bases, with 5 bases left between them. CDR3 amino acids: CSVDRADTQYF. The CDR3 DNA reads TGCAGCGTTGACAGGGCAGATACGCAGTATTTT.

The rearrangement uses TRBV5-6 and TRBJ1-3; D gene uncertain. The germline V gene encodes CDR1 SGHDT and CDR2 YYEEEE. With 0 bases removed from V and 0 bases from J, the gap between germline ends came to 10 bases. This CDR3 is 16 amino acids long. CDR3 in amino acids: CASSLGADYSGNTIYF. In DNA, the CDR3 is TGTGCCAGCAGCTTGGGCGCAGACTACTCTGGAAACACCATATATTTT.

V is TRBV4-3 and J is TRBJ1-4; D is unclear. Trimming pared 0 bases from V and 8 bases from J, leaving 13 bases between. The CDR3 length is 15 residues. CDR1 LGHNA and CDR2 YSLEER come from the germline V gene. The CDR3 nucleotides read TGCGCCAGCAGCCAAGATTGGGAATTCGGCGAAAAACTGTTTTTT. It specifies CASSQDWEFGEKLFF.

Details on this clone: Within the sample, other DNA sequences also encode this same CDR3. The J gene is TRBJ1-6, the V gene TRBV2; no definite D call. CDR1 is SNHLY, CDR2 FYNNEI, per germline. V was clipped by 3 bases and J by 7 bases, with 4 bases between them. The CDR3 consists of 12 residues. The CDR3 sequence: CASSEGNSPLHF. CDR3 in DNA: TGTGCCAGCAGTGAGGGGAATTCACCCCTCCACTTT.

V gene TRBV5-6 combines with J gene TRBJ2-1; 10 bases line up with TRBD2. V was pared by 2 bases and J by 4 bases, with 6 bases of the junction left unmatched. This CDR3 contains 16 residues. Germline lookup yields CDR1 SGHDT and CDR2 YYEEEE. In DNA, the CDR3 is TGTGCCAGCAGCTTCTCCGGGACTAGCGTTTACAATGAGCAGTTCTTC. It specifies CASSFSGTSVYNEQFF.

This chain connects TRBV7-8 to TRBJ2-7, with 7 positions matching TRBD2. Germline CDR1 is SGHVS and CDR2 is FQNEAQ. This CDR3 comprises 13 residues. J was trimmed by 0 bases and V by 8 bases; bases with no gene match: 4. CDR3 sequence: CASRGGGSYEQYF. The CDR3 DNA reads as TGTGCCAGCCGCGGCGGGGGCTCCTACGAGCAGTACTTC.

This chain connects TRBV11-2 to TRBJ2-5; a weak D match, TRBD2 (5 bases). CDR1 is SGHAT and CDR2 is FQNNGV in the germline V gene. Trimming pared 2 bases from V and 7 bases from J, leaving 5 bases between. This CDR3 has 11 amino acids. CDR3 sequence (DNA): TGTGCCAGCAGCTTACGGGGGACCCAGTACTTC. Amino acid sequence: CASSLRGTQYF.

This clone was observed a handful of times. The J gene is TRBJ1-4, the V gene TRBV13; 12 bases agree with TRBD1. Trimming at V came to 4 bases and at J to 8 bases, leaving 8 bases not matched to a gene. CDR3 length: 16 amino acids. Per the germline V gene, CDR1 is PRHDT and CDR2 is FYEKMQ (reference sequence). Here the CDR3 DNA reads TGTGCCAGCAGCTCCGGGACAGGGGGCGCCGAGGAAAAACTGTTTTTT. It translates to CASSSGTGGAEEKLFF. Filled out from reference TRBV13 and TRBJ1-4, the complete variable domain reads AAGVIQSPRHLIKEKRETATLKCYPIPRHDTVYWYQQGPGQDPQFLISFYEKMQSDKGSIPDRFSAQQFSDYHSELNMSSLELGDSALYFCASSSGTGGAEEKLFFGSGTQLSVL.

J is TRBJ1-5 and V is TRBV2; 7 positions agree with TRBD1. Germline lookup yields CDR1 SNHLY and CDR2 FYNNEI. CDR3 length: 14 amino acids. The junction had 10 bases not matched to a gene; V was cut back by 7 bases and J by 7 bases. CDR3 region: CASTLTGIGQPQHF. The CDR3 nucleotides read TGTGCCAGCACCCTGACAGGGATCGGACAGCCCCAGCATTTT.

V gene TRBV6-6 combines with J gene TRBJ2-7; D call uncertain. The germline V gene encodes CDR1 MNHNY and CDR2 SVGAGI (reference sequence). V was cut by 5 bases and J by 0 bases, with 5 bases left in between. The CDR3 runs 12 residues. The CDR3 DNA sequence: TGTGCCAGCAGTCATTCCTCCTACGAGCAGTACTTC. It specifies CASSHSSYEQYF.

The chain is built from TRBV27 and TRBJ1-6; D unresolved. This CDR3 region has 14 residues. In germline, CDR1 is MNHEY, CDR2 SMNVEV (reference sequence). V gave up 3 bases and J gave up 10 bases, with 13 bases separating them. The CDR3 spells CASSLQPGYSPLHF. DNA of the CDR3: TGTGCCAGCAGTTTGCAACCGGGATACTCACCCCTCCACTTT.

With respect to this clone: This specimen includes other DNA sequences encoding the same CDR3. This rearrangement joins TRBV2 to TRBJ2-7; the D gene is possibly TRBD1 (6 bases). The V gene lost 6 bases and the J gene lost 1 base, with 7 bases spanning the gap. The length of the CDR3 is 12 residues. Germline CDR1 and CDR2: SNHLY and FYNNEI. CDR3 in DNA: TGTGCCAGCAGGGACAGTTCCTACGAGCAGTACTTC. It translates to CASRDSSYEQYF.

This clone was seen only a few times. The genes are TRBV4-3 and TRBJ1-1; D gene unclear. The germline gives CDR1 LGHNA, CDR2 YSLEER. V lost 0 bases and J lost 3, with 14 bases in between. This CDR3 spans 16 amino acids. Here the CDR3 reads CASSQEVGQSDTEAFF. The CDR3 DNA sequence: TGCGCCAGCAGCCAAGAAGTGGGCCAGTCAGACACTGAAGCTTTCTTT.

This clone showed up just a few times. One junction end disagrees with the germline gene, perhaps due to a read error. The V gene is TRBV9, the J gene TRBJ2-5; TRBD2 matches 7 bases. CDR3 length equals 11 residues. Germline V gene data show CDR1 as SGDLS and CDR2 as YYNGEE. Here the CDR3 DNA reads TGTGCCAGCAGCCCAGGACTAGAAGGTGACTTC. Its protein is CASSPGLEGDF.

This rearrangement joins TRBV4-1 to TRBJ2-7; D possibly corresponds to TRBD1 (5 bases). The CDR3 consists of 13 residues. Germline CDR1 is MGHRA and CDR2 is YSYEKL. V lost 1 base, J lost 2 bases, and 6 bases lay in between. CDR3 sequence: CASSQVGAYEQYF. CDR3 coding DNA: TGCGCCAGCAGCCAAGTAGGGGCCTACGAGCAGTACTTC.